This is a list of T cell receptor beta chains from one sample in a study of T cells in Graves' hyperthyroidism and ophthalmopathy. MiXCR, applied by TCRdb to the multiplex PCR reads, yields one record per CDR3 protein. The sample holds hundreds of thousands of distinct CDR3 sequences, 15% to 17% seen once. The sequenced material came from blood. The receptors here all came from a woman aged 18-29 years with Graves' hyperthyroidism. CDR3s include the opening cysteine and the closing phenylalanine or tryptophan. Fields, in order: V gene, clone size, D gene, J gene, CDR3 protein, CDR3 DNA. D genes are given only for firm matches. For some rows the clone size is stated as once, few or many, or as a class when expanded; others skip it.

>TRBV20-1|many|.|TRBJ2-1
CSAPPPGRRSYNEQFF
TGCAGTGCTCCTCCTCCGGGACGGCGGTCCTACAATGAGCAGTTCTTC
>TRBV20-1|many|TRBD1|TRBJ1-2
CSAGPGQGDYGYTF
TGCAGTGCTGGGCCAGGACAGGGTGACTATGGCTACACCTTC
>TRBV7-2|many|.|TRBJ2-4
CASSSGGGGMNIQYF
TGTGCCAGCAGCTCCGGAGGAGGGGGGATGAACATTCAGTACTTC
>TRBV6-1|many|.|TRBJ2-6
CASSSDSGANVLTF
TGTGCCAGCAGTTCAGATTCTGGGGCCAACGTCCTGACTTTC
>TRBV5-1|few|.|TRBJ2-2
CASSWGGQNTGELFF
TGCGCCAGCAGCTGGGGGGGACAGAACACCGGGGAGCTGTTTTTT
>TRBV10-3|many|TRBD1|TRBJ2-1
CAISGDRGSYNEQFF
TGTGCCATCAGTGGGGACAGGGGCTCCTACAATGAGCAGTTCTTC
>TRBV28|.|TRBD1|TRBJ2-1
CASSLLGDRVGNEQFF
TGTGCCAGCAGTCTGCTTGGGGACAGGGTAGGCAATGAGCAGTTCTTC
>TRBV3-1|many|.|TRBJ1-1
CASSHTGTALGEAFF
TGTGCCAGCAGCCATACCGGGACGGCCCTAGGGGAAGCTTTCTTT
>TRBV5-8|many|.|TRBJ2-7
CASSFLSIEQYF
TGTGCCAGCAGCTTTCTTAGCATCGAACAGTACTTC
>TRBV9|.|.|TRBJ1-1
CASSVQQNTEAFF
TGTGCCAGCAGCGTACAGCAGAACACTGAAGCTTTCTTT
>TRBV6-2/TRBV6-3|.|.|TRBJ1-1
CASTSLWEKRTEAFF
TGTGCCAGCACCTCCCTGTGGGAGAAGAGGACTGAAGCTTTCTTT
>TRBV7-2|few|.|TRBJ1-2
CASSGVREGGYTF
TGTGCCAGCAGCGGGGTGAGGGAGGGTGGCTACACCTTC
>TRBV29-1|.|.|TRBJ2-7
CSASLWGEQYF
TGCAGCGCCTCACTATGGGGCGAGCAGTACTTC
>TRBV6-1|many|.|TRBJ2-1
CASSRGGGNEQFF
TGTGCCAGCAGTCGAGGGGGGGGCAATGAGCAGTTCTTC
>TRBV15|few|TRBD2|TRBJ2-5
CATSSLDPGLGGVWYF
TGTGCCACCAGCAGCCTTGACCCGGGACTAGGGGGAGTATGGTACTTC
>TRBV15|many|TRBD2|TRBJ2-1
CATSRVSGGTRSYNEQFF
TGTGCCACCAGCAGGGTTAGCGGGGGGACCCGCTCCTACAATGAGCAGTTCTTC
>TRBV7-2|once|TRBD2|TRBJ2-1
CASSLPGARRGASGGYNEQFF
TGTGCCAGCAGCTTGCCAGGTGCGAGGCGAGGGGCTAGCGGGGGATACAATGAGCAGTTCTTC
>TRBV29-1|many|.|TRBJ1-2
CSVYEGIYGYTF
TGCAGCGTTTATGAAGGGATCTATGGCTACACCTTC
>TRBV12-3/TRBV12-4|many|.|TRBJ2-1
CASSLRGQVGGGVYNEQFF
TGTGCCAGCAGTTTAAGGGGTCAGGTGGGTGGTGGGGTTTACAATGAGCAGTTCTTC
>TRBV7-9|many|.|TRBJ1-6
CASSLGDSPLHF
TGTGCCAGCAGCTTAGGTGATTCACCCCTCCACTTT
>TRBV7-9|few|TRBD2|TRBJ2-1
CASSRQKAGVFASYNEQFF
TGTGCCAGCAGCCGCCAGAAGGCGGGAGTTTTTGCTTCCTACAATGAGCAGTTCTTC
>TRBV28|many|TRBD1|TRBJ2-7
CASSPRQGILTFPWGEQYF
TGTGCCAGCAGTCCGAGACAGGGGATTCTTACATTCCCCTGGGGCGAGCAGTACTTC
>TRBV9|.|TRBD1|TRBJ1-2
CASSVSLPGGSYGYTF
TGTGCCAGCAGCGTATCCTTACCAGGGGGAAGTTATGGCTACACCTTC
>TRBV29-1|.|TRBD2|TRBJ2-5
CSVGTSVLETQYF
TGCAGCGTGGGTACTAGCGTCCTGGAGACCCAGTACTTC
>TRBV9|many|.|TRBJ2-7
CASSADGTSIYEQYF
TGTGCCAGCAGCGCCGACGGAACCTCCATCTACGAGCAGTACTTC